These T cell receptor beta chains were read from a single sample in a study of T cells in Graves' hyperthyroidism and ophthalmopathy. MiXCR, run by TCRdb on the multiplex PCR reads, gives a single entry per CDR3 protein. The sample yields roughly 350,000 distinct CDR3 sequences, approximately 14% seen once. Material: blood. The receptors originated from a woman in her 30s with Graves' ophthalmopathy. Both conserved end residues are trimmed from each CDR3. Fields, in order: D gene, V gene, clone size, CDR3 protein. The D gene is left open where the match is weak. Part of the rows lack a size; the others show once, few, many or a class for expanded clones.

>-|TRBV10-3|many
AISESLISGNTIY
>-|TRBV12-3/TRBV12-4|-
ASSLAGLGEKLF
>-|TRBV12-3/TRBV12-4|-
ASSFYTRGQF
>TRBD2|TRBV6-1|-
ASSVTSGGGLETQY
>TRBD1|TRBV2|-
ASGQGQVSYNEQF
>-|TRBV27|many
ASSRGANTEAF
>TRBD1|TRBV27|-
ASGDRAHEQY
>TRBD2|TRBV3-1|-
ASSHSLRGYNEQF
>-|TRBV28|many
ASSSREPQH
>-|TRBV15|many
ATSGVNSYEQY
>TRBD1|TRBV28|-
ASSGGQTPYEQY
>TRBD1|TRBV14|many
ASSGDPGQGAYEQY
>TRBD1|TRBV5-1|many
ASSSPGTGTYEQY
>-|TRBV3-1|many
ASSQEAWDEQY
>-|TRBV20-1|-
SARVTEYNEQF
>TRBD1|TRBV7-9|-
ASSLFGDRENEKLF
>-|TRBV14|few
ASNQGWNQPQH
>-|TRBV9|-
ASSVGGENEQF
>-|TRBV5-1|many
ASSLRTVYNEQF
>TRBD2|TRBV27|many
ASSTPGLVRGTDTQY
>-|TRBV5-1|many
ASSEQNYNSPLH
>TRBD1|TRBV19|-
ATRTGGTYGYT
>-|TRBV12-5|many
ASVEVGSTEAF
>-|TRBV12-3/TRBV12-4|many
ASSFTQSYEQY